Listed here is a single T cell receptor beta chain. The sample is drawn from a study of control samples from healthy donors and cancer patients. From germline, CDR1 is MNHNS and CDR2 SASEGT. V was clipped by 2 bases and J by 4 bases; unmatched bases: 14. The CDR3 extends over 18 amino acids. Profiling relied on immunoSEQ multiplex PCR, and the TCRdb table lists in-frame clones only, not all of them. Of 95,000 to 130,000 clones in the sample, over 90% were seen once. This receptor was taken from a man aged 25 to 40 in good health. Sequencing input: blood. J is TRBJ1-1 and V is TRBV6-1; 9 nucleotides match TRBD1. The CDR3: CASSERVRDRAGSTEAFF. In DNA, the CDR3 is TGTGCCAGCAGTGAAAGAGTGAGGGACAGGGCGGGAAGCACTGAAGCTTTCTTT.